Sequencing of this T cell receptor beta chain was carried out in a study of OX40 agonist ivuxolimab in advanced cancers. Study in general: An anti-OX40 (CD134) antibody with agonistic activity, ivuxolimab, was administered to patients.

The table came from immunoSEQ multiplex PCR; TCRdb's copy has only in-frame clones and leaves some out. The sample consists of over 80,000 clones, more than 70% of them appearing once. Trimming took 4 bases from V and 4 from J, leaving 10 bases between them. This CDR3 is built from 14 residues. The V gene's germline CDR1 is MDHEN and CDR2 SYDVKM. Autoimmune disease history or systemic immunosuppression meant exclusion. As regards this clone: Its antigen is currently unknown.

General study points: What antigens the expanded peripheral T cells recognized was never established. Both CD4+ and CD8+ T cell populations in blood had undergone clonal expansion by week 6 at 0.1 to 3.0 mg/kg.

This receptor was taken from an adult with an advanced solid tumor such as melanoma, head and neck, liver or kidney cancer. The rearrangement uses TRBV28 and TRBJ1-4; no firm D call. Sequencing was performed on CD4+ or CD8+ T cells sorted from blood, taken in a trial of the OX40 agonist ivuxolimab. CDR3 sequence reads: CASSSSAFNEKLFF. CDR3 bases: TGTGCCAGCAGTTCCTCGGCTTTTAATGAAAAACTGTTTTTT.